This passage covers 22 T cell receptor beta chains from one sample sequenced in a study of T cell repertoires in cytomegalovirus infection (dated by TCRdb to the late 2010s). No cognate antigen is known for these TCRs. Sample treatment or condition, as interpreted from the label and publication: in vitro stimulation with specific CMV peptide epitopes to enrich CMV-specific T cells. Sequencing used an Illumina HiSeq 1500. The public reads were reprocessed in TCRdb via fastp at Q25 and MiXCR, keeping in-frame beta chains. Every entry covers one CDR3 protein and lists the most common genes and DNA from its rows. The sample contains around 540,000 distinct CDR3 sequences, roughly a third of them found a single time. Of the sample, 15% to 20% falls within the top ten clones. The sequencing here drew on cultured PBMCs, taken from culture after CMV antigen stimulation. The receptors stem from a human donor in good health (CMV status not recorded). Some clones in this sample may be carry-over from other donors' samples.

The chain is built from TRBV23-1 and TRBJ2-1; 7 nucleotides match TRBD1. TRBV23-1 qualifies as an ORF whose function is uncertain. J lost 0 bases, V lost 2 bases, and 7 bases had no gene match. The CDR3 has 17 residues. CDR3 amino acids: CASSQPPGQSSYNEQFF. The CDR3 nucleotides read TGCGCCAGCAGTCAACCCCCGGGACAGAGCTCCTACAATGAGCAGTTCTTC.

This clonotype was seen a handful of times. One end of the junction does not line up with germline, which may come from a read error. This chain links TRBV2 with TRBJ2-2; perhaps TRBD2 as D (5 bases). The CDR3 loop spans 15 amino acids. Germline V gene lookup returns CDR1 SNHLY and CDR2 FYNNEI. CDR3 amino acids: CASSEGGSYTGEPFF. The CDR3 DNA is TGTGCCAGCAGTGAAGGGGGAAGCTACACCGGGGAGCCGTTTTTT.

The genes are TRBV4-3 and TRBJ1-1; D is undetermined. The CDR3 is 16 amino acids. V was cut by 1 base and J by 1 base, with 13 bases left in between. Germline assignment: CDR1 LGHNA and CDR2 YSLEER. The chain's CDR3 is CASSQVGGARNTEAFF. DNA for the CDR3: TGCGCCAGCAGCCAAGTCGGCGGAGCTCGGAACACTGAAGCTTTCTTT.

Only a few counts were recorded for this clonotype. The V gene is TRBV4-2, the J gene TRBJ1-5; no clear D gene. The CDR3 has 15 amino acids. Deletions cut 0 bases from V and 1 base from J, with 7 bases between. Germline V gene data show CDR1 as LGHNA and CDR2 as YNFKEQ. CDR3 sequence: CASSQDEQSNQPQHF. The CDR3 DNA follows: TGTGCCAGCAGCCAAGATGAGCAGAGCAATCAGCCCCAGCATTTT.

This chain links TRBV4-3 with TRBJ2-5; TRBD1 matches 12 bases. This CDR3 has 18 residues. Trimming at V came to 0 bases and at J to 5 bases, leaving 10 bases not matched to a gene. Germline V gene lookup returns CDR1 LGHNA and CDR2 YSLEER. The chain's CDR3 is CASSQDRDRGLLLETQYF. In DNA, the CDR3 is TGCGCCAGCAGCCAAGATCGGGACAGGGGGCTACTATTGGAGACCCAGTACTTC.

This clonotype was seen a few times. The chain has TRBV11-2 and TRBJ1-3; D ambiguous. Per the germline V gene, CDR1 is SGHAT and CDR2 is FQNNGV. CDR3 length: 16 residues. Trimming took 3 bases from V and 2 from J, leaving 14 bases between them. The CDR3 here is CASSFFSTLAGNTIYF. CDR3 in DNA: TGTGCCAGCAGCTTTTTCAGTACCTTGGCTGGAAACACCATATATTTT. The whole variable domain, filled in from reference TRBV11-2 and TRBJ1-3, reads EAGVAQSPRYKIIEKRQSVAFWCNPISGHATLYWYQQILGQGPKLLIQFQNNGVVDDSQLPKDRFSAERLKGVDSTLKIQPAKLEDSAVYLCASSFFSTLAGNTIYFGEGSWLTVV.

This clonotype was seen only a few times. The rearrangement joins TRBV19 to TRBJ2-2; 9 bases are a match to TRBD1. Germline V CDR1 and CDR2: LNHDA, SQIVND (reference sequence). The CDR3 sequence is 16 residues long. Trimming at V came to 7 bases and at J to 0 bases, leaving 6 bases not matched to a gene. The CDR3 region is CASTPRTGANTGELFF. CDR3 sequence (DNA): TGTGCCAGTACCCCACGGACAGGGGCGAACACCGGGGAGCTGTTTTTT.

This clonotype was seen at least ten times. The chain joins TRBV20-1 to TRBJ1-1, with D unclear. Trimming cost V 3 bases and J 4 bases, with 9 bases left between them. Germline V gene lookup returns CDR1 DFQATT and CDR2 SNEGSKA (reference sequence). CDR3 size: 12 residues. CDR3 coding DNA: TGCAGTGCTAGGGTGGGATCCACTGAAGCTTTCTTT. This gives the protein CSARVGSTEAFF.

In its sample, this clonotype was seen a few times. The chain combines TRBV11-2 with TRBJ2-4; TRBD1 is a possible D gene (6 bases). CDR1 SGHAT and CDR2 FQNNGV come from the germline V gene. Deletions cut 0 bases from V and 7 bases from J, with 13 bases between. The length of the CDR3 is 15 residues. This CDR3 is CASSLEAGAFNIQYF. The CDR3 region has the DNA TGTGCCAGCAGCTTAGAGGCAGGGGCCTTTAACATTCAGTACTTC.

The rearrangement links TRBV7-7 to TRBJ2-2, with D possibly being TRBD1 or TRBD2 (5 bases each). V was trimmed by 5 bases and J by 4 bases, leaving 17 bases between them. Germline values: CDR1 SSHAT, CDR2 FNYEAQ (reference sequence). The CDR3 is 16 residues long. CDR3 region: CASSLGPRGATGELFF. The CDR3 DNA reads TGTGCCAGCAGCCTGGGACCTCGAGGGGCCACCGGGGAGCTGTTTTTT.

The J gene is TRBJ1-1, the V gene TRBV7-8; D may be TRBD1 (6 bases). The CDR3 loop spans 16 amino acids. The V gene's germline CDR1 is SGHVS and CDR2 FQNEAQ. Trimming cost V 3 bases and J 1 base, with 15 bases left between them. This chain's CDR3 is CASSFLTGLQNTEAFF. CDR3 coding DNA: TGTGCCAGCAGCTTCCTAACAGGGCTGCAGAACACTGAAGCTTTCTTT.

This chain uses TRBV3-1 with TRBJ1-4; the D is unclear. V was pared by 4 bases and J by 0 bases, with 9 bases between. The CDR3 sequence is 15 residues long. From germline, CDR1 is LGHDT and CDR2 YNNKEL (reference sequence). The CDR3 DNA is TGTGCCAGCAGCCTTCCAGGTGCAACTAATGAAAAACTGTTTTTT. It is translated as CASSLPGATNEKLFF.

Notes on this clonotype: A much larger clone is a single base away; this may be a read error. V usage is TRBV7-8 and J usage is TRBJ2-1; D could derive from TRBD1 or TRBD2 (6 bases each). Germline V gene data show CDR1 as SGHVS and CDR2 as FQNEAQ. The CDR3 length is 16 residues. The V and J ends lost 4 bases and 4 bases respectively, with 17 bases between them. The CDR3 loop reads CASSSRGPKLYNEQFF. For the CDR3, the DNA is TGTGCCAGCAGCTCACGGGGGCCCAAACTTTACAATGAGCAGTTCTTC. Combining the CDR3 with reference TRBV7-8 and TRBJ2-1 gives the whole variable domain GAGVSQSPRYKVAKRGQDVALRCDPISGHVSLFWYQQALGQGPEFLTYFQNEAQLDKSGLPSDRFFAERPEGSVSTLKIQRTQQEDSAVYLCASSSRGPKLYNEQFFGPGTRLTVL.

A few counts support this clonotype. CDR3 sequence: CASSELGETWYQETQYF. For the CDR3, the DNA is TGTGCCAGCAGTGAATTGGGGGAGACTTGGTACCAAGAGACCCAGTACTTC. The rearrangement links TRBV25-1 to TRBJ2-5; D tentatively reads TRBD1 or TRBD2 (5 bases each). The ends were cut back, 1 base at V and 0 bases at J, with 15 bases in the middle. The CDR3 runs 17 residues. The V gene's germline CDR1 is MGHDK and CDR2 SYGVNS.

The rearrangement links TRBV20-1 to TRBJ1-2; 9 bases map to TRBD1. With V trimmed by 1 base and J by 0 bases, 6 bases remained unmatched. This CDR3 region has 16 residues. Germline-derived CDR1 and CDR2 are DFQATT and SNEGSKA (reference sequence). The CDR3 DNA sequence: TGCAGTGCTAGAGCCCCTAACAGGGGGCCTAACTATGGCTACACCTTC. It codes for CSARAPNRGPNYGYTF.

V usage is TRBV2 and J usage is TRBJ2-2; D call uncertain. With 1 base removed from V and 6 bases from J, the gap between germline ends came to 6 bases. CDR1 and CDR2 (germline): SNHLY, FYNNEI. CDR3 length: 13 amino acids. CDR3 in DNA: TGTGCCAGCAGTGAAGACGGAGCCGGGGAGCTGTTTTTT. This translates into CASSEDGAGELFF.

A few counts support this clonotype. The V and J genes are TRBV5-1 and TRBJ2-1; 7 nucleotides match TRBD2. The CDR3 is made up of 16 amino acids. Germline loops: CDR1 SGHRS, CDR2 YFSETQ. V lost 4 bases to trimming and J lost 8 bases; unmatched junction nucleotides: 15. CDR3 DNA sequence: TGCGCCAGCAGCAGAACGGGGCGGGAGCGGATCGATGAGCAGTTCTTC. As protein: CASSRTGRERIDEQFF.

This clonotype was seen a handful of times. The chain uses TRBV6-2 or TRBV6-3 and TRBJ2-1; 8 bases are a match to TRBD2. Germline assignment: CDR1 MNHEY and CDR2 SVGEGT. The V and J ends lost 5 bases and 8 bases, in that order; junction bases with no gene match: 11. The CDR3 is made up of 15 amino acids. DNA for the CDR3: TGTGCCAGCAGTCAACGGACTAGCTGGGGAGATGAGCAGTTCTTC. It is translated as CASSQRTSWGDEQFF.

This clonotype was observed once. V usage is TRBV28 and J usage is TRBJ2-2, with TRBD1 identical over 7 bases. This CDR3 is 15 amino acids long. Trimming took 2 bases from V and 7 from J; bases not matched to a gene: 7. CDR1 MDHEN and CDR2 SYDVKM come from the germline V gene. The CDR3 here is CASSLPQGTIGELFF. The CDR3 DNA reads as TGTGCCAGCAGTTTACCACAGGGGACGATCGGGGAGCTGTTTTTT.

This clonotype was detected a few times. This chain uses TRBV19 with TRBJ2-7, with D perhaps TRBD2 (5 bases). The CDR3 spans 14 residues. Germline-derived CDR1 and CDR2 are LNHDA and SQIVND (reference sequence). The V end lost 3 bases, the J end lost 5 bases, and 14 bases lay between the germline ends. The CDR3 sequence: CASSISAVVHEQYF. DNA of the CDR3: TGTGCCAGTAGTATCTCAGCGGTGGTCCACGAGCAGTACTTC.

The V and J genes are TRBV5-1 and TRBJ1-1; D possibly corresponds to TRBD1 (5 bases). Germline V CDR1 and CDR2: SGHRS, YFSETQ. The CDR3 has 13 amino acids. Deletions cut 3 bases from V and 4 bases from J, with 10 bases between. The CDR3 loop is CASSSSRGTEAFF. The CDR3 nucleotides are TGCGCCAGCAGCTCGTCTAGGGGCACTGAAGCTTTCTTT. The complete variable domain, with remaining parts taken from reference TRBV5-1 and TRBJ1-1, reads KAGVTQTPRYLIKTRGQQVTLSCSPISGHRSVSWYQQTPGQGLQFLFEYFSETQRNKGNFPGRFSGRQFSNSRSEMNVSTLELGDSALYLCASSSSRGTEAFFGQGTRLTVV.

The chain recombines TRBV7-3 with TRBJ2-1; 16 bases align to TRBD2. The CDR3 loop spans 17 amino acids. CDR1 is SGHTA, CDR2 FQGTGA, per germline. Trimming removed 2 bases from V and 9 bases from J; junction bases left unmatched: 7. In DNA form, the CDR3 reads TGTGCCAGCAGCTTATTAGGGACTAGCGGGAGGGCCCGTGAGCAGTTCTTC. Translated, it gives CASSLLGTSGRAREQFF.